The next 8 T cell receptor beta chains were all read from a single sample in a study of cytomegalovirus exposure and HLA in healthy donors. This PCR relied on a set of 60 Vbeta primers and 13 Jbeta primers. The assay was immunoSEQ multiplex PCR, and TCRdb's table has in-frame clones only and misses some. Counted here are about 96,000 clones, 64% occurring once; the ten biggest clones make up 2.5% to 3.5%. The sample taken for sequencing was PBMCs. Source of these receptors: a man aged 60 to 75 in good health and CMV-seronegative.

V is TRBV5-4 and J is TRBJ1-2, with D possibly being TRBD1 (6 bases). V dropped 5 bases and J dropped 6 bases, with 14 bases sitting between them. The CDR3 spans 13 residues. The germline CDR1 and CDR2 sequences are SGHNT and YYREEE (reference sequence). The CDR3 DNA reads TGTGCCAGCAGGGTAACAGGGTTCGATGGCTACACCTTC. It codes for CASRVTGFDGYTF. Combining the CDR3 with reference TRBV5-4 and TRBJ1-2 gives the whole variable domain ETGVTQSPTHLIKTRGQQVTLRCSSQSGHNTVSWYQQALGQGPQFIFQYYREEENGRGNFPPRFSGLQFPNYSSELNVNALELDDSALYLCASRVTGFDGYTFGSGTRLTVV.

J is TRBJ1-2 and V is TRBV19; D is ambiguous. Germline lookup yields CDR1 LNHDA and CDR2 SQIVND (reference sequence). The length of the CDR3 is 13 residues. V shed 5 bases and J shed 4 bases, with 11 bases lying between them. CDR3 in DNA: TGTGCCAGTAGTTTGAGGCCCCGCTATGGCTACACCTTC. Amino acids: CASSLRPRYGYTF.

In this sample, this clone is medium-sized. The chain employs TRBV2 and TRBJ2-4, with 9 nucleotides matching TRBD2. With 0 bases clipped from V and 0 bases from J, the junction kept 3 bases outside the gene matches. CDR3 size: 17 residues. From germline, CDR1 is SNHLY and CDR2 FYNNEI. Here the CDR3 DNA reads TGTGCCAGCAGTGAAGCGGAGACTAGCGGAGCCAAAAACATTCAGTACTTC. Translation gives CASSEAETSGAKNIQYF.

The gene calls are TRBV2 and TRBJ1-1, with 11 bases aligning to TRBD1. V lost 8 bases to trimming and J lost 5 bases; unmatched junction nucleotides: 16. This CDR3 is built from 17 residues. The germline CDR1 and CDR2 sequences are SNHLY and FYNNEI. CDR3 loop: CASLEWGQGVVGTEAFF. The DNA for the CDR3 is TGTGCCAGCCTCGAGTGGGGACAGGGGGTAGTTGGGACTGAAGCTTTCTTT.

The chain has TRBV27 and TRBJ1-5, with 8 nucleotides matching TRBD1. The CDR3 consists of 14 residues. V dropped 5 bases and J dropped 4; count of bases not matched to a gene: 4. The germline V gene has CDR1 MNHEY and CDR2 SMNVEV (reference sequence). DNA of the CDR3: TGTGCCAGCAGTACAACAGGGGGGAATCAGCCCCAGCATTTT. Amino acid sequence: CASSTTGGNQPQHF.

The V gene is TRBV27, the J gene TRBJ2-5; 10 bases match TRBD2. The CDR3 is 15 residues long. Germline V gives CDR1 MNHEY, CDR2 SMNVEV (reference sequence). V was pared by 5 bases and J by 4 bases, with 7 bases of the junction left unmatched. This chain's CDR3 is CASSAAGGPGETQYF. The CDR3, as DNA: TGTGCCAGCAGTGCAGCGGGGGGGCCGGGAGAGACCCAGTACTTC.

The chain carries TRBV6-1 and TRBJ2-7; 7 nucleotides line up with TRBD2. Trimming took 3 bases from V and 5 from J; bases not matched to a gene: 7. There are 14 residues in the CDR3. CDR1 MNHNS and CDR2 SASEGT come from the germline V gene. CDR3 DNA: TGTGCCAGCAGTGAGTGGGAGGGCCAGGACGAGCAGTACTTC. Amino acids: CASSEWEGQDEQYF.

This clone was detected a few times. The V call is TRBV27, the J call TRBJ1-2; 7 bases match TRBD1. The germline V gene has CDR1 MNHEY and CDR2 SMNVEV (reference sequence). Trimming at V came to 5 bases and at J to 9 bases, leaving 6 bases not matched to a gene. This CDR3 region has 12 residues. CDR3 nucleotide sequence: TGTGCCAGCAGTAGACAGGGTAGGAGCTACACCTTC. Protein product: CASSRQGRSYTF.